This T cell receptor (beta chain) stems from a study of blood T cell repertoires in COVID-19. Study background: Whether acute or convalescent, the COVID-19 samples came from the United States, Italy and Spain. Sources were T cells, B-cell-depleted T cells, or PBMCs; the material itself was cDNA or gDNA.

Per the study methods: Using reference gene primer amplification, nucleated cell counts were estimated. Data came from immunoSEQ multiplex PCR; TCRdb stores just in-frame clones and leaves some out. V and J calls and clone size are copied from that table; D and trimming were computed from the DNA. Of almost 30,000 clones listed, roughly nine tenths are singletons. The CDR3 length is 13 residues. Germline V lookup: CDR1 MDHEN, CDR2 SYDVKM. V was pared by 6 bases and J by 5 bases, with 6 bases of the junction left unmatched. The sequence derives from a human donor in a cohort sampled during active COVID-19. The sequencing input was peripheral blood. V and J are TRBV28 and TRBJ1-2; TRBD1 matches at 7 bases. The CDR3 nucleotides read TGTGCCAGCAGGCAGACAGGGATTTATGGCTACACCTTC. Translating it yields CASRQTGIYGYTF.